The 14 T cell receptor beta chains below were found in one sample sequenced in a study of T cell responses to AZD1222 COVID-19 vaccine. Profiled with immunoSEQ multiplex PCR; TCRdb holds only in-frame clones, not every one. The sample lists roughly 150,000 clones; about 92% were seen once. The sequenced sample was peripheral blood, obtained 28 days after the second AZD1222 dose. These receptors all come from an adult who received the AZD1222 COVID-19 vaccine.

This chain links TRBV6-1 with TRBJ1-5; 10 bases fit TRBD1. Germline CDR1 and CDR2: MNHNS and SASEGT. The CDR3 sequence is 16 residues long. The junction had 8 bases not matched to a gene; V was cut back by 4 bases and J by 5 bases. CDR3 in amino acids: CASSAPTGGHYQPQHF. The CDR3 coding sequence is TGTGCCAGCAGTGCCCCGACAGGGGGCCATTATCAGCCCCAGCATTTT.

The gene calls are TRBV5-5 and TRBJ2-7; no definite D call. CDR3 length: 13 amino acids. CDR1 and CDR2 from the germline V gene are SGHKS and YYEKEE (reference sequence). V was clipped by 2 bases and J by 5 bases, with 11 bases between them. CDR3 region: CASSFGGLDEQYF. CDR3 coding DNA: TGTGCCAGCAGCTTCGGTGGGTTAGACGAGCAGTACTTC.

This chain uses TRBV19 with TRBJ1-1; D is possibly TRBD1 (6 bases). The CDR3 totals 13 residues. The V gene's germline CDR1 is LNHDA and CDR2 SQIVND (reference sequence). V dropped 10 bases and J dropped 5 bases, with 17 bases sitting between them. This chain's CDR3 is CATRRGVLTEAFF. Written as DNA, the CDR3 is TGTGCCACCAGAAGGGGGGTTCTGACTGAAGCTTTCTTT. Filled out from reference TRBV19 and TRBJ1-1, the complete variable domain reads DGGITQSPKYLFRKEGQNVTLSCEQNLNHDAMYWYRQDPGQGLRLIYYSQIVNDFQKGDIAEGYSVSREKKESFPLTVTSAQKNPTAFYLCATRRGVLTEAFFGQGTRLTVV.

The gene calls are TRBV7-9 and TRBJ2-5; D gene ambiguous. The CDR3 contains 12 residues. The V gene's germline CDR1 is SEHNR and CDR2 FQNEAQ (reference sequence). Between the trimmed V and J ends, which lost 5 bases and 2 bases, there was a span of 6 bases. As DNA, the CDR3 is TGTGCCAGCAGCCTAAATCAAGAGACCCAGTACTTC. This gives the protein CASSLNQETQYF.

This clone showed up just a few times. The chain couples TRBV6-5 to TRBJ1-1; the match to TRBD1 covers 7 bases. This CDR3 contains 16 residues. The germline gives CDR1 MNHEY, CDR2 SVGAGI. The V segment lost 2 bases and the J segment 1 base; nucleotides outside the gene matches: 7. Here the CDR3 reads CASSYRPGTANTEAFF. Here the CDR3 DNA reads TGTGCCAGCAGTTACCGTCCCGGGACAGCGAACACTGAAGCTTTCTTT.

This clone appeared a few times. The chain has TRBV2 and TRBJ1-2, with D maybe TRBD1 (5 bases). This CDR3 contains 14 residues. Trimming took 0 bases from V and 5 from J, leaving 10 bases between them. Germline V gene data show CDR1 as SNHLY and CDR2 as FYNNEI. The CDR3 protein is CASSEATDYYGYTF. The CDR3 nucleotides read TGTGCCAGCAGTGAAGCGACAGATTATTATGGCTACACCTTC. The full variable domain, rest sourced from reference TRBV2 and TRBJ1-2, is EPEVTQTPSHQVTQMGQEVILRCVPISNHLYFYWYRQILGQKVEFLVSFYNNEISEKSEIFDDQFSVERPDGSNFTLKIRSTKLEDSAMYFCASSEATDYYGYTFGSGTRLTVV.

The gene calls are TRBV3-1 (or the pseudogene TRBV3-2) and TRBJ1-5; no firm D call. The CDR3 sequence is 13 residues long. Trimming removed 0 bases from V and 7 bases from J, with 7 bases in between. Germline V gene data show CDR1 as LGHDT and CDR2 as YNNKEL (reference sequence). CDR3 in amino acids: CASSQDMRQPQHF. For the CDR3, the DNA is TGTGCCAGCAGCCAAGATATGAGGCAGCCCCAGCATTTT.

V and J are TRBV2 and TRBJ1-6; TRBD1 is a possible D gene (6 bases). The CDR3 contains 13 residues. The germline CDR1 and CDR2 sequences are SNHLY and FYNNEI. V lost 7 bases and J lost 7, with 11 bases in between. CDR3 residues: CASTGQQNSPLHF. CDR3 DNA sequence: TGTGCCAGCACCGGACAGCAAAATTCACCCCTCCACTTT.

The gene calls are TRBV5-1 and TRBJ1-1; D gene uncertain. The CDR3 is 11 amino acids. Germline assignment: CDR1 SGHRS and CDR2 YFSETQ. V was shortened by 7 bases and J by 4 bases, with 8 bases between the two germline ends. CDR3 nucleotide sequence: TGCGCCAGCGGTTTGGGCACTGAAGCTTTCTTT. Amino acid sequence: CASGLGTEAFF. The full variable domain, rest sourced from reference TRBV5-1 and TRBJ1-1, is KAGVTQTPRYLIKTRGQQVTLSCSPISGHRSVSWYQQTPGQGLQFLFEYFSETQRNKGNFPGRFSGRQFSNSRSEMNVSTLELGDSALYLCASGLGTEAFFGQGTRLTVV.

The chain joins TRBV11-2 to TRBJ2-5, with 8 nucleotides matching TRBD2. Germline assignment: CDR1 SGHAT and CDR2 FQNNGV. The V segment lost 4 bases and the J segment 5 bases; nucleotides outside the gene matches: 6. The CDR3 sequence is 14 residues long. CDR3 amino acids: CASSSKAGEETQYF. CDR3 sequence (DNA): TGTGCCAGCAGCTCAAAAGCGGGGGAGGAGACCCAGTACTTC.

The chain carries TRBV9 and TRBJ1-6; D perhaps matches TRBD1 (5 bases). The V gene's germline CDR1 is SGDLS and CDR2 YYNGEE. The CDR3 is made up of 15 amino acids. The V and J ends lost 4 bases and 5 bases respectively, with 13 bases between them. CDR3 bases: TGTGCCAGCAGCCCCCGACAGCTTAATAATTCACCCCTCCACTTT. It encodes CASSPRQLNNSPLHF.

The CDR3 DNA sequence: TGCGCCAGCAGCAACTACGGGGGTTTAGAGACCCAGTACTTC. Translating it yields CASSNYGGLETQYF. This rearrangement joins TRBV5-1 to TRBJ2-5; tentative D call: TRBD2 (6 bases). With 4 bases removed from V and 4 bases from J, the gap between germline ends came to 14 bases. CDR3 size: 14 residues. The germline gives CDR1 SGHRS, CDR2 YFSETQ.

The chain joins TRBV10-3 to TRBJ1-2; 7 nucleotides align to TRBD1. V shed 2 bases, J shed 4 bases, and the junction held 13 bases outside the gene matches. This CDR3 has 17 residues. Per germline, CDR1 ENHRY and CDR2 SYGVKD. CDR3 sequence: CAISEGVSGRGAYGYTF. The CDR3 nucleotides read TGTGCCATCAGTGAGGGGGTTTCGGGCAGGGGGGCCTATGGCTACACCTTC.

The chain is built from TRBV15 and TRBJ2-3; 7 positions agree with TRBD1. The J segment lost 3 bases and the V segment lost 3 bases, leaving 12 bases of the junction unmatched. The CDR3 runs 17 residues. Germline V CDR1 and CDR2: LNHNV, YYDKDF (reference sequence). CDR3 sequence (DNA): TGTGCCACCAGCAGGGCCGGGAAGGGGGCAGATACAGATACGCAGTATTTT. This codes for CATSRAGKGADTDTQYF. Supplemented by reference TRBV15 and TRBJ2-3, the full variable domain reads DAMVIQNPRYQVTQFGKPVTLSCSQTLNHNVMYWYQQKSSQAPKLLFHYYDKDFNNEADTPDNFQSRRPNTSFCFLDIRSPGLGDTAMYLCATSRAGKGADTDTQYFGPGTRLTVL.